The entry below describes one T cell receptor beta chain. The target antigen is unknown. Deletions cut 6 bases from V and 9 bases from J, with 13 bases between. CDR3 length: 12 residues. Germline V lookup: CDR1 PRHDT, CDR2 FYEKMQ (reference sequence). The donors, nominally healthy at sampling, likely had unrecorded immune exposures. The study ran its PCR with 60 Vbeta and 13 Jbeta primers. TCRdb's table, derived via immunoSEQ multiplex PCR, lists solely in-frame clones and lacks some. The sample contains about 120,000 clones, roughly four fifths of which appear only once. The data derive from a study of cytomegalovirus exposure and HLA in healthy donors. Study-level points and caveats: It has been reported that TCR beta sequences accurately predicted the HLA-A and HLA-B alleles of most subjects.

The specimen sequenced was PBMCs. The clonotype comes from a middle-aged woman in good health and CMV-seropositive. The V and J genes are TRBV13 and TRBJ2-3, with D possibly being TRBD2 (7 bases). The CDR3 DNA sequence: TGTGCCAGCAGACGATCGGGGGGCACGCAGTATTTT. This sequence encodes CASRRSGGTQYF.